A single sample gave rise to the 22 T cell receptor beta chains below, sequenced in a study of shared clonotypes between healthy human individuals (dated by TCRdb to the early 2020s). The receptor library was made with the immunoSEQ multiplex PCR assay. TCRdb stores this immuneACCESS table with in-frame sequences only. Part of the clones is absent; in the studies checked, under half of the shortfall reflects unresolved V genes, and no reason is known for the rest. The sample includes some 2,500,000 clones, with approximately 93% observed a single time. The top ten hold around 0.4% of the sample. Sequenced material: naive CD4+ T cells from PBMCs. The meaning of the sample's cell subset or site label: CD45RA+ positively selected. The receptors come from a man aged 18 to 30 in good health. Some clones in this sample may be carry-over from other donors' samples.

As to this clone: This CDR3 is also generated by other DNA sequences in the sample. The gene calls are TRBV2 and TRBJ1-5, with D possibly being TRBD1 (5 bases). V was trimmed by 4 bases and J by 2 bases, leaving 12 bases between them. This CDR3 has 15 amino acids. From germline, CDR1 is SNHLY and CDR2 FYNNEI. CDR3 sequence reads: CASSAQGFGNQPQHF. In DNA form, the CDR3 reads TGTGCCAGCAGTGCCCAGGGATTTGGCAATCAGCCCCAGCATTTT. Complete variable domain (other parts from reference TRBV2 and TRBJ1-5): EPEVTQTPSHQVTQMGQEVILRCVPISNHLYFYWYRQILGQKVEFLVSFYNNEISEKSEIFDDQFSVERPDGSNFTLKIRSTKLEDSAMYFCASSAQGFGNQPQHFGDGTRLSIL.

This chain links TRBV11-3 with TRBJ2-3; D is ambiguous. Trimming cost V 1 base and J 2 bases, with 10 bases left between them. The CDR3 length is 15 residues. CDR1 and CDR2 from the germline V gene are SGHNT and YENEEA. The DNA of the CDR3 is TGTGCCAGCAGCTTAGGTCCTTCTGACACAGATACGCAGTATTTT. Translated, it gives CASSLGPSDTDTQYF.

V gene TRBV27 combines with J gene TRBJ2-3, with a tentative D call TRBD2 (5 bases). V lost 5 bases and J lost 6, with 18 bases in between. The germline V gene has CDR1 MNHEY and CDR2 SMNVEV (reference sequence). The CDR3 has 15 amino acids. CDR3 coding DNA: TGTGCCAGCAGTAGGACGGGAACCGGTTTCGATACGCAGTATTTT. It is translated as CASSRTGTGFDTQYF.

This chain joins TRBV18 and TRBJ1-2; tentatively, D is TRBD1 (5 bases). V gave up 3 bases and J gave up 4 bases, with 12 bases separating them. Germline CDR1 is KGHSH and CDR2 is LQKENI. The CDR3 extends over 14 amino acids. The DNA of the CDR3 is TGTGCCAGCTCACCTCTCCGGGGCGCCTATGGCTACACCTTC. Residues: CASSPLRGAYGYTF.

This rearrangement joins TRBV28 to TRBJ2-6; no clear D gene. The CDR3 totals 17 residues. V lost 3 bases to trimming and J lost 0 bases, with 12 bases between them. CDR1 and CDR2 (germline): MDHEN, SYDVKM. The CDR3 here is CASSFQARPSGANVLTF. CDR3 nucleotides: TGTGCCAGCAGTTTTCAGGCCAGACCCTCTGGGGCCAACGTCCTGACTTTC. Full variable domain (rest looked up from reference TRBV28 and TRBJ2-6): DVKVTQSSRYLVKRTGEKVFLECVQDMDHENMFWYRQDPGLGLRLIYFSYDVKMKEKGDIPEGYSVSREKKERFSLILESASTNQTSMYLCASSFQARPSGANVLTFGAGSRLTVL.

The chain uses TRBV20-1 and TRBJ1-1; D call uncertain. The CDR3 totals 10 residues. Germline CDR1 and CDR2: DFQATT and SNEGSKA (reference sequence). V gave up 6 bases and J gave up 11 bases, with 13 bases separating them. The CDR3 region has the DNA TGCAGTGCACGGCGGTCTGGGGCTTTCTTT. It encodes CSARRSGAFF.

CDR3 sequence (DNA): TGCGCCAGCAGCCAAGATCCCCGGCTAGATCCGTTCTTC. Amino acid sequence: CASSQDPRLDPFF. This rearrangement joins TRBV4-3 to TRBJ2-1; D not resolved. The CDR3 totals 13 residues. From germline, CDR1 is LGHNA and CDR2 YSLEER. V was cut by 0 bases and J by 15 bases, with 15 bases left in between.

CDR3 sequence reads: CASSLGYLGSTDTQYF. In nucleotides, the CDR3 is TGTGCCAGCAGCCTAGGATACCTAGGTAGCACAGATACGCAGTATTTT. The chain recombines TRBV28 with TRBJ2-3; D unclear. Trimming stripped 6 bases from V and 0 bases from J, with 16 bases between. The CDR3 length is 16 residues. Germline-derived CDR1 and CDR2 are MDHEN and SYDVKM.

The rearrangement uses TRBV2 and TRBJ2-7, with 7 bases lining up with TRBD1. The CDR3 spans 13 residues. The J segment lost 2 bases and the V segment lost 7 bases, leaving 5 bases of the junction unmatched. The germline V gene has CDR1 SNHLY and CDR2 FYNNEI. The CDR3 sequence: CASIRGQTYEQYF. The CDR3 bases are TGTGCCAGCATCCGGGGACAGACCTACGAGCAGTACTTC.

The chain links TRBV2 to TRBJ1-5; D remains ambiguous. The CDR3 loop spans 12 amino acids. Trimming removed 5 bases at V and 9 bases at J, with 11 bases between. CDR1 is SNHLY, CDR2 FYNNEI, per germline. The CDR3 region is CASSPFSGPQHF. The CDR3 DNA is TGTGCCAGCAGTCCTTTTTCTGGGCCCCAGCATTTT.

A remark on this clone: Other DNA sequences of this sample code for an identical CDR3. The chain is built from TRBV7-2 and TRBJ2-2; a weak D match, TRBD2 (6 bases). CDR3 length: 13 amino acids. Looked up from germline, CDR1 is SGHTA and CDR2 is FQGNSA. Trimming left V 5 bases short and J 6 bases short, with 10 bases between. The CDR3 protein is CASSPGGAGELFF. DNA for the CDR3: TGTGCCAGCAGCCCCGGGGGAGCCGGGGAGCTGTTTTTT.

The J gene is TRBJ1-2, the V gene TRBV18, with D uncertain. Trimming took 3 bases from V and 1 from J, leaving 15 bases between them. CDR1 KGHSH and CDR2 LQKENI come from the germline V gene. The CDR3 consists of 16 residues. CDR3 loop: CASSPVKLGNNYGYTF. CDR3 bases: TGTGCCAGCTCACCCGTTAAGTTGGGGAATAACTATGGCTACACCTTC.

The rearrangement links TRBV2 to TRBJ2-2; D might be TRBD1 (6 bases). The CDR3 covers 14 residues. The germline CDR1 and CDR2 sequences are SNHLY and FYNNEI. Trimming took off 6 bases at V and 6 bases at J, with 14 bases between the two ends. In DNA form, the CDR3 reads TGTGCCAGCAGGTCTCCGACAGGCCCCGGGGAGCTGTTTTTT. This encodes CASRSPTGPGELFF.

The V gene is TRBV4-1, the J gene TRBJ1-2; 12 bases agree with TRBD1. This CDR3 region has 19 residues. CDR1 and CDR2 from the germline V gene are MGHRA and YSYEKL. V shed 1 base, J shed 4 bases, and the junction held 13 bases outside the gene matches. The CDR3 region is CASSQGELRDRGPGYGYTF. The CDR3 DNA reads TGCGCCAGCAGCCAAGGAGAACTACGGGACAGGGGGCCCGGCTATGGCTACACCTTC.

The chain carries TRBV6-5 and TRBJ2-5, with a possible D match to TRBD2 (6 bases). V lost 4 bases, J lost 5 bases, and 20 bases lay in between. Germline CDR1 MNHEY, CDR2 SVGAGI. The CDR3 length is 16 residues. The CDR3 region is CASSSSLAVSRETQYF. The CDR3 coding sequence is TGTGCCAGCAGTTCTTCCTTAGCGGTCTCGAGGGAGACCCAGTACTTC.

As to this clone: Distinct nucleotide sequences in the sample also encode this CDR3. The chain's CDR3 is CASGQGFSYEQYF. The CDR3 DNA reads TGTGCCAGCGGACAGGGCTTCTCCTACGAGCAGTACTTC. This chain uses TRBV28 with TRBJ2-7; 8 positions match TRBD1. This CDR3 is 13 amino acids long. Germline V gene lookup returns CDR1 MDHEN and CDR2 SYDVKM. Germline trimming cut 8 bases from V and 0 bases from J; bases unmatched to any gene: 3.

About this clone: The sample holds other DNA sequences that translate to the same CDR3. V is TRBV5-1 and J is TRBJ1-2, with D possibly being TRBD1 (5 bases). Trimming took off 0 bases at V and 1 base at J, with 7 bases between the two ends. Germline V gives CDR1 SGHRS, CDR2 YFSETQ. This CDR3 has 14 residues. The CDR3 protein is CASSLVTVNYGYTF. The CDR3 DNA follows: TGCGCCAGCAGCTTGGTGACAGTTAACTATGGCTACACCTTC.

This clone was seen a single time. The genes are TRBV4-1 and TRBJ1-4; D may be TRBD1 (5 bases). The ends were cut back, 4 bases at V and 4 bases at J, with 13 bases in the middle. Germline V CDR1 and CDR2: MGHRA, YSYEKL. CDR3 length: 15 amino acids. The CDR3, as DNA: TGCGCCAGCAGCCGGGGCGGGGGGGTTAATGAAAAACTGTTTTTT. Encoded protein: CASSRGGGVNEKLFF.

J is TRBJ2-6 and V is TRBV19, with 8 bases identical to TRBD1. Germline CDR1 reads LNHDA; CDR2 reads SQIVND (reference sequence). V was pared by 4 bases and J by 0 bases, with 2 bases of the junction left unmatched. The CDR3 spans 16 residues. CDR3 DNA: TGTGCCAGTAGTAACACAGGGGGCTCTGGGGCCAACGTCCTGACTTTC. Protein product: CASSNTGGSGANVLTF. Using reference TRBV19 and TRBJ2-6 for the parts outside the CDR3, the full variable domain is DGGITQSPKYLFRKEGQNVTLSCEQNLNHDAMYWYRQDPGQGLRLIYYSQIVNDFQKGDIAEGYSVSREKKESFPLTVTSAQKNPTAFYLCASSNTGGSGANVLTFGAGSRLTVL.

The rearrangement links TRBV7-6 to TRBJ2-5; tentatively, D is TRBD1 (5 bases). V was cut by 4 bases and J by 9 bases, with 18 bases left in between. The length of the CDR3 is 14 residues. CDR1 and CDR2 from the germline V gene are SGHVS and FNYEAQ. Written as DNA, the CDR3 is TGTGCCAGCAGCTATGACAGCCCAGGCGTGGCCCAGTACTTC. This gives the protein CASSYDSPGVAQYF.

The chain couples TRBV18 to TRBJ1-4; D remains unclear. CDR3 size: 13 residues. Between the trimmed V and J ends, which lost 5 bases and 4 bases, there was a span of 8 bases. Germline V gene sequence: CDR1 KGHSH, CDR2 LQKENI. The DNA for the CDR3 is TGTGCCAGCTCATCACAGAGTAATGAAAAACTGTTTTTT. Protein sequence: CASSSQSNEKLFF.

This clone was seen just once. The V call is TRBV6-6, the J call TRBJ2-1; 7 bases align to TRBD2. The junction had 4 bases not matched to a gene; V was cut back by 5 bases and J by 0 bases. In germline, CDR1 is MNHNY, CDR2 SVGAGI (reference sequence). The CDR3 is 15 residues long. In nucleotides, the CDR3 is TGTGCCAGCAGTCTAGCGGCGGGCTCCTACAATGAGCAGTTCTTC. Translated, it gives CASSLAAGSYNEQFF.